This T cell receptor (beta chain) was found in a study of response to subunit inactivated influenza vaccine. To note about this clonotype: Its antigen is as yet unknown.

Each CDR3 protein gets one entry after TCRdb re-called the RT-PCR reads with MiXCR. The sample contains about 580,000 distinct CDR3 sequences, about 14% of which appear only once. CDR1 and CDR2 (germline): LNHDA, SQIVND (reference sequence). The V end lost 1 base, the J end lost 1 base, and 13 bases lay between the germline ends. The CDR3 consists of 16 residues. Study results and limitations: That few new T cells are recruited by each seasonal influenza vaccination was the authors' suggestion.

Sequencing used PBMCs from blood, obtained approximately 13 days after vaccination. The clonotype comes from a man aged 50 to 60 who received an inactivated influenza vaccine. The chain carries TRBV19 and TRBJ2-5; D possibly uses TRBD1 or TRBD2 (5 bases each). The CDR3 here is CASSIAGTGVQETQYF. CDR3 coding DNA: TGTGCCAGTAGTATAGCCGGGACCGGGGTCCAAGAGACCCAGTACTTC.